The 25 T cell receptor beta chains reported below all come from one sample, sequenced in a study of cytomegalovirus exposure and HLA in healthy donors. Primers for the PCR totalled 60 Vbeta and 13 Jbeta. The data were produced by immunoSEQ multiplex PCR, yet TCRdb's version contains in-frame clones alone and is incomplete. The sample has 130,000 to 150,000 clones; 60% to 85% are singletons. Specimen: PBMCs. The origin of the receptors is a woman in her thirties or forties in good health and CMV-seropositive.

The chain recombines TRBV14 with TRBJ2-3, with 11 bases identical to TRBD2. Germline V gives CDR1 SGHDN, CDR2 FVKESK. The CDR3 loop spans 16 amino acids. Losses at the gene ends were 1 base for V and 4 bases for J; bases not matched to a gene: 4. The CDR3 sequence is CASSQVASGGPDTQYF. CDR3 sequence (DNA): TGTGCCAGCAGCCAAGTGGCTAGCGGGGGGCCAGATACGCAGTATTTT.

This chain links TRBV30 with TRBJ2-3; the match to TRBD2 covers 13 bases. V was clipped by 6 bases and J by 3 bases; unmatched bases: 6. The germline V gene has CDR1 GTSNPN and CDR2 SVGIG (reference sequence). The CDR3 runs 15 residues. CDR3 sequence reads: CACSKLAGGTDTQYF. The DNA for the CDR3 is TGTGCCTGCTCCAAACTAGCGGGGGGGACAGATACGCAGTATTTT.

The CDR3 nucleotides read TGTGCCAGCAGCTTGCGGGGGACCATGAACACTGAAGCTTTCTTT. Its translation: CASSLRGTMNTEAFF. The chain combines TRBV5-5 with TRBJ1-1; maybe TRBD1 (5 bases). Germline CDR1 SGHKS, CDR2 YYEKEE (reference sequence). Trimming took 1 base from V and 0 from J, leaving 10 bases between them. The CDR3 length is 15 residues.

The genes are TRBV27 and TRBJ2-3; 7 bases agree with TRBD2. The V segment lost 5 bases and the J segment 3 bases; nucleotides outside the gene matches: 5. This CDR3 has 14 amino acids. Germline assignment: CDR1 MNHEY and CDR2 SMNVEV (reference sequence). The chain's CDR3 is CASSQGLLTDTQYF. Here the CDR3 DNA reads TGTGCCAGCAGTCAGGGACTACTAACAGATACGCAGTATTTT.

CDR3: CASSVAALTGSYTF. CDR3 sequence (DNA): TGTGCCAGCAGCGTAGCCGCACTTACAGGGTCGTACACCTTC. The gene calls are TRBV9 and TRBJ1-2; D perhaps matches TRBD1 (6 bases). Germline-derived CDR1 and CDR2 are SGDLS and YYNGEE. This CDR3 has 14 residues. V lost 0 bases and J 11 bases, leaving 17 bases between the germline ends.

DNA for the CDR3: TGCGCCAGCGGACTCCTACCGGGACTACCGGAAAGCTACACCTTC. Amino acid sequence: CASGLLPGLPESYTF. The chain employs TRBV5-1 and TRBJ1-2; tentative D call: TRBD1 (5 bases). The germline CDR1 and CDR2 sequences are SGHRS and YFSETQ. The CDR3 covers 15 residues. Trimming took 7 bases from V and 9 from J, leaving 25 bases between them.

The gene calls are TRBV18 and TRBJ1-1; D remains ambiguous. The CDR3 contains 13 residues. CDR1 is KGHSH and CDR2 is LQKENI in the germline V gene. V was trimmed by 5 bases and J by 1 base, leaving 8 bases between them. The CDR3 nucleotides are TGTGCCAGCTCATCCGATAGGAACACTGAAGCTTTCTTT. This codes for CASSSDRNTEAFF.

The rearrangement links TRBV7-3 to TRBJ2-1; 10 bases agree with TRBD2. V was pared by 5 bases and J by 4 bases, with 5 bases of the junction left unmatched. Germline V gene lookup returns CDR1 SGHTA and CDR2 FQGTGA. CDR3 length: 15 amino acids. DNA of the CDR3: TGTGCCAGCAGCCGAGCGGGGGGGTTATACAATGAGCAGTTCTTC. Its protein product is CASSRAGGLYNEQFF. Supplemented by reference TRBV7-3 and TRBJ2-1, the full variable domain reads GAGVSQTPSNKVTEKGKYVELRCDPISGHTALYWYRQSLGQGPEFLIYFQGTGAADDSGLPNDRFFAVRPEGSVSTLKIQRTERGDSAVYLCASSRAGGLYNEQFFGPGTRLTVL.

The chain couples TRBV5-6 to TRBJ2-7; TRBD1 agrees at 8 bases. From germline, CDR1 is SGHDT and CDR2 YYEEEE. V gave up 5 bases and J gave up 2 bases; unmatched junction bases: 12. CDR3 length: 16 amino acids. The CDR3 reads CASRDRGQAIPYEQYF. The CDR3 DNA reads TGTGCCAGCAGGGACCGGGGACAGGCGATACCCTACGAGCAGTACTTC. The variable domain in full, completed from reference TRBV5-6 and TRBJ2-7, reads DAGVTQSPTHLIKTRGQQVTLRCSPKSGHDTVSWYQQALGQGPQFIFQYYEEEERQRGNFPDRFSGHQFPNYSSELNVNALLLGDSALYLCASRDRGQAIPYEQYFGPGTRLTVT.

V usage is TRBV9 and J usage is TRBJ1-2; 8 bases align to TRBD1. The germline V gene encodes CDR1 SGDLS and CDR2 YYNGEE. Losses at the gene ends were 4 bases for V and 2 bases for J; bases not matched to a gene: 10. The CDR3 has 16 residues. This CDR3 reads CASSTSSGQGNYGYTF. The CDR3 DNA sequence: TGTGCCAGCAGCACTAGCTCCGGACAGGGCAACTATGGCTACACCTTC. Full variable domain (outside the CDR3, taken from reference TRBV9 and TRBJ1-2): DSGVTQTPKHLITATGQRVTLRCSPRSGDLSVYWYQQSLDQGLQFLIQYYNGEERAKGNILERFSAQQFPDLHSELNLSSLELGDSALYFCASSTSSGQGNYGYTFGSGTRLTVV.

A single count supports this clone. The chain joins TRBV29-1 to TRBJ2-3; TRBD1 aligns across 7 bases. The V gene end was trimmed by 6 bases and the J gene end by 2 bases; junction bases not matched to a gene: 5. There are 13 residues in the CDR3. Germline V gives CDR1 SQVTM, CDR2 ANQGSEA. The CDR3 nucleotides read TGCAGCGTGGGACAGATTTACACAGATACGCAGTATTTT. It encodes CSVGQIYTDTQYF.

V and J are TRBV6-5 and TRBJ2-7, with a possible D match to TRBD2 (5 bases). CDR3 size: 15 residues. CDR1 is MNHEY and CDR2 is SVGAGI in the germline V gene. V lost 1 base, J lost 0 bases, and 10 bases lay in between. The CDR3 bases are TGTGCCAGCAGTTACTTGCCGGGGAGCTCCTACGAGCAGTACTTC. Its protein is CASSYLPGSSYEQYF.

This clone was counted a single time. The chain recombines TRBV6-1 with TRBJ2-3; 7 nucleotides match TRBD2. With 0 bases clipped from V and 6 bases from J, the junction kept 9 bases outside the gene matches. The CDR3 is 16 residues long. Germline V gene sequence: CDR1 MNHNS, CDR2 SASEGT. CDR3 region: CASSEAPTGGGDTQYF. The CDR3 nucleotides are TGTGCCAGCAGTGAAGCTCCCACGGGGGGTGGGGATACGCAGTATTTT.

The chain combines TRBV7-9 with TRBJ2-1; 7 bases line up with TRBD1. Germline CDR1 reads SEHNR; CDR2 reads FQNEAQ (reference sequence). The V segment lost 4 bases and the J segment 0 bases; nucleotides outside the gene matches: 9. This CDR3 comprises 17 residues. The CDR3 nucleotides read TGTGCCAGCAGCTACCTAGGACAGGTTATCTCCTACAATGAGCAGTTCTTC. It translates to CASSYLGQVISYNEQFF.

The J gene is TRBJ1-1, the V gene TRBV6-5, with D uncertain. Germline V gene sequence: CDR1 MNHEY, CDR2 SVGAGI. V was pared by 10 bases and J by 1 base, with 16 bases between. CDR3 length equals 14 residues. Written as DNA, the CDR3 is TGTGCCACCCACAAGACGGCGGAGAACACTGAAGCTTTCTTT. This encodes CATHKTAENTEAFF.

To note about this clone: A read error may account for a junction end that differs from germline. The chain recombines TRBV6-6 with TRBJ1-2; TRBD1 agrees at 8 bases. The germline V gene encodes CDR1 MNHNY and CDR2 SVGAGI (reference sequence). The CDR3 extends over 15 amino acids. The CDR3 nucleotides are TGTGCCAGCCGTTATCGGCAGACAGGGGTGCATGGCTACACCTTC. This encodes CASRYRQTGVHGYTF.

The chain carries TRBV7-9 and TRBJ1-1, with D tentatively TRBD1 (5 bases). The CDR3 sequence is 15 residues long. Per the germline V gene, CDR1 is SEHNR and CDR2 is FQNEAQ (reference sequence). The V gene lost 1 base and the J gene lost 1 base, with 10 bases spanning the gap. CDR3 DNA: TGTGCCAGCAGCTTAGAGGGGCAAGGGAACACTGAAGCTTTCTTT. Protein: CASSLEGQGNTEAFF.

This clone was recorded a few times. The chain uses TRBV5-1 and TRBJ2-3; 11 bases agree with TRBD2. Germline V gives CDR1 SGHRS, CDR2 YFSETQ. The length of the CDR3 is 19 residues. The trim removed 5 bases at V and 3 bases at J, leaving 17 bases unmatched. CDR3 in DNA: TGCGCCAGCAGGAGATACCTAGCGGGGGGATCTTCTAGTACAGATACGCAGTATTTT. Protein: CASRRYLAGGSSSTDTQYF.

Written as DNA, the CDR3 is TGTGCCACCAGCAGATATGAGGGGGTAACTGAAGCTTTCTTT. It yields the protein CATSRYEGVTEAFF. This rearrangement joins TRBV15 to TRBJ1-1; D is possibly TRBD1 (6 bases). V lost 2 bases and J 5 bases, leaving 12 bases between the germline ends. The length of the CDR3 is 14 residues. From germline, CDR1 is LNHNV and CDR2 YYDKDF (reference sequence).

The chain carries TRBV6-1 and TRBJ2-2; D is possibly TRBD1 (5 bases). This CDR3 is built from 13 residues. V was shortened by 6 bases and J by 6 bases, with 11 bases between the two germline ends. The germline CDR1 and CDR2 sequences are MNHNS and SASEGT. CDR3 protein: CASSLRESGELFF. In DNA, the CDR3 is TGTGCCAGCAGCCTCAGGGAATCCGGGGAGCTGTTTTTT.

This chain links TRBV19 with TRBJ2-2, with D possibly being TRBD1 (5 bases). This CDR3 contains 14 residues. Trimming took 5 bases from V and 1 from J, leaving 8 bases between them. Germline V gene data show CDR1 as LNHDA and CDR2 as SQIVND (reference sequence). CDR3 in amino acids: CASSSQGNTGELFF. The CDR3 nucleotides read TGTGCCAGTAGTTCCCAGGGGAACACCGGGGAGCTGTTTTTT.

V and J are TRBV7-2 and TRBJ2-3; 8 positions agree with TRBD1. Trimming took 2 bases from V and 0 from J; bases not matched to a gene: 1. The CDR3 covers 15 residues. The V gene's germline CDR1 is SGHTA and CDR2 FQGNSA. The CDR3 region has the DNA TGTGCCAGCAGCTTACAGGGGGCGAGCACAGATACGCAGTATTTT. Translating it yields CASSLQGASTDTQYF.

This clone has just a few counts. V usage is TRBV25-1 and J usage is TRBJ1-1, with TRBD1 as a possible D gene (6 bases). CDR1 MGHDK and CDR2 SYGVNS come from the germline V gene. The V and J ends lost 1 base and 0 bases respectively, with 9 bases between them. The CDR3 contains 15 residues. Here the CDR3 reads CASSELSGVNTEAFF. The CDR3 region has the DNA TGTGCCAGCAGTGAATTATCAGGGGTGAACACTGAAGCTTTCTTT.

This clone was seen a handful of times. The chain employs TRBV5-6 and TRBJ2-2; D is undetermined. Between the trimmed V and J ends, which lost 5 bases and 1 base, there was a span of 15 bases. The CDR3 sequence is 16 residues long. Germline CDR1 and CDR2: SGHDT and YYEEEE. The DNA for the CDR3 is TGTGCCAGCAGTTGGAAGACGACTTGGAACACCGGGGAGCTGTTTTTT. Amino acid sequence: CASSWKTTWNTGELFF. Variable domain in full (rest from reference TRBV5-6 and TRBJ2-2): DAGVTQSPTHLIKTRGQQVTLRCSPKSGHDTVSWYQQALGQGPQFIFQYYEEEERQRGNFPDRFSGHQFPNYSSELNVNALLLGDSALYLCASSWKTTWNTGELFFGEGSRLTVL.

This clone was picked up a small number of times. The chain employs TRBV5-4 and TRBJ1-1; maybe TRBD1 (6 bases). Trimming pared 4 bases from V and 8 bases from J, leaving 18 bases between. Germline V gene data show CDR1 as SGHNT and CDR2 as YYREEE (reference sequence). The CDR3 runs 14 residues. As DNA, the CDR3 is TGTGCCAGCAGCCCTGACCGTCGACAGGCCGAAGCTTTCTTT. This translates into CASSPDRRQAEAFF.